Listed below are T cell receptor beta chains from one sample, sequenced in a study of OX40 agonist ivuxolimab in advanced cancers. Repertoires were generated with immunoSEQ multiplex PCR, while TCRdb's copy carries only in-frame clones and drops some. The repertoire holds some 44,000 clones, with about 90% as singletons. This specimen consisted of CD4+ or CD8+ T cells sorted from blood, obtained in a trial of the OX40 agonist ivuxolimab. The receptors derive from an adult with an advanced solid tumor such as melanoma, head and neck, liver or kidney cancer. Both conserved end residues are part of each CDR3. The D gene is left open where the match is weak. Clone size is stated in some rows and not others, as once, few, many or a class when expanded.

clone_size: NA; cdr3_length: 15; d_call: TRBD2; v_call: TRBV11-1; j_call: TRBJ2-7; cdr3_aa: CASSFVGTKVNEQYF; cdr3_nt: TGTGCCAGCAGCTTTGTCGGGACTAAAGTAAACGAGCAGTACTTC
clone_size: NA; cdr3_length: 15; d_call: TRBD1; v_call: TRBV25-1; j_call: TRBJ2-7; cdr3_aa: CASSEPGTGTYEQYF; cdr3_nt: TGTGCCAGCAGTGAACCCGGGACAGGAACCTACGAGCAGTACTTC
clone_size: NA; cdr3_length: 11; d_call: NA; v_call: TRBV20-1; j_call: TRBJ2-7; cdr3_aa: CSARDFYEQYF; cdr3_nt: TGCAGTGCTAGAGACTTCTACGAGCAGTACTTC
clone_size: NA; cdr3_length: 14; d_call: NA; v_call: TRBV10-3; j_call: TRBJ1-2; cdr3_aa: CAIRTGTGEDGYTF; cdr3_nt: TGTGCCATCAGGACTGGGACGGGAGAGGATGGCTACACCTTC
clone_size: once; cdr3_length: 16; d_call: TRBD1; v_call: TRBV7-2; j_call: TRBJ2-7; cdr3_aa: CASSVRGGTGYFEQYF; cdr3_nt: TGTGCCAGCAGCGTAAGGGGGGGGACAGGGTATTTCGAGCAGTACTTC
clone_size: once; cdr3_length: 13; d_call: NA; v_call: TRBV5-4; j_call: TRBJ2-5; cdr3_aa: CASSQENQETQYF; cdr3_nt: TGTGCCAGCAGCCAGGAAAACCAAGAGACCCAGTACTTC
clone_size: NA; cdr3_length: 14; d_call: TRBD1; v_call: TRBV18; j_call: TRBJ1-1; cdr3_aa: CASSEAQGYTEAFF; cdr3_nt: TGTGCCAGCTCAGAAGCACAGGGGTATACTGAAGCTTTCTTT
clone_size: NA; cdr3_length: 14; d_call: TRBD1; v_call: TRBV5-1; j_call: TRBJ2-5; cdr3_aa: CASSLATGVETQYF; cdr3_nt: TGCGCCAGCAGCCTAGCGACAGGGGTAGAGACCCAGTACTTC
clone_size: NA; cdr3_length: 14; d_call: NA; v_call: TRBV19; j_call: TRBJ2-7; cdr3_aa: CASSNQGLLYEQYF; cdr3_nt: TGTGCCAGTAGTAATCAAGGACTACTCTACGAGCAGTACTTC
clone_size: NA; cdr3_length: 13; d_call: TRBD1; v_call: TRBV14; j_call: TRBJ1-1; cdr3_aa: CASSRQGNTEAFF; cdr3_nt: TGTGCCAGCAGCCGACAGGGAAACACTGAAGCTTTCTTT
clone_size: once; cdr3_length: 13; d_call: NA; v_call: TRBV19; j_call: TRBJ2-5; cdr3_aa: CASSRGSSETQYF; cdr3_nt: TGTGCCAGTAGTCGGGGGAGCTCGGAGACCCAGTACTTC
clone_size: NA; cdr3_length: 17; d_call: TRBD2; v_call: TRBV9; j_call: TRBJ2-6; cdr3_aa: CASKGGLKQSRANVLTF; cdr3_nt: TGTGCCAGCAAGGGAGGGCTCAAACAAAGTCGGGCCAACGTCCTGACTTTC
clone_size: NA; cdr3_length: 13; d_call: NA; v_call: TRBV6-6; j_call: TRBJ2-7; cdr3_aa: CASRQGGIYEQYF; cdr3_nt: TGTGCCAGCAGGCAGGGGGGGATCTACGAGCAGTACTTC
clone_size: once; cdr3_length: 15; d_call: TRBD1; v_call: TRBV6-6; j_call: TRBJ1-5; cdr3_aa: CASSRDPGTVQPQHF; cdr3_nt: TGTGCCAGCTCGAGGGACCCCGGGACAGTTCAGCCCCAGCATTTT
clone_size: NA; cdr3_length: 15; d_call: TRBD1; v_call: TRBV6-6; j_call: TRBJ1-5; cdr3_aa: CASSYQGGVNQPQHF; cdr3_nt: TGTGCCAGCAGTTACCAGGGGGGAGTCAATCAGCCCCAGCATTTT
clone_size: NA; cdr3_length: 18; d_call: TRBD1; v_call: TRBV5-4; j_call: TRBJ1-3; cdr3_aa: CASSLTPTDRLSGNTIYF; cdr3_nt: TGTGCCAGCAGCTTGACCCCTACGGACAGGCTCTCTGGAAACACCATATATTTT
clone_size: once; cdr3_length: 15; d_call: NA; v_call: TRBV6-1; j_call: TRBJ2-5; cdr3_aa: CASTGQRGPQETQYF; cdr3_nt: TGTGCCAGCACCGGACAAAGGGGTCCCCAAGAGACCCAGTACTTC